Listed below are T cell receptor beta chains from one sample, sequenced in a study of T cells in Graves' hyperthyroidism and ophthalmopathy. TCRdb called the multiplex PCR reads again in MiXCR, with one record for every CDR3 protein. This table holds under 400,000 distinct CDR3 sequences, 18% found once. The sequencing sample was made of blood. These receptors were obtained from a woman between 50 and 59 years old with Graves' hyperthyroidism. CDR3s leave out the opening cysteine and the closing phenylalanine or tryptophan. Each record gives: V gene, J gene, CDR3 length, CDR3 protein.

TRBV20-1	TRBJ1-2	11	SADPGQISGYT
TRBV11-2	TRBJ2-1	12	ASSSSGGRNEQF
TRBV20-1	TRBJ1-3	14	SALRSGGSDGNTIY
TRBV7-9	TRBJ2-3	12	ASSPAGQRDTQY
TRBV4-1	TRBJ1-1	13	ASSHTRGGGPEAF
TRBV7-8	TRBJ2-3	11	ASSSGLSSTQY
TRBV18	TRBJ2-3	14	ASSPFDSGGADTQY
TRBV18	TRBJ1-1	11	ASSNLENTEAF
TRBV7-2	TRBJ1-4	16	ASSPKHKRDREGEKLF
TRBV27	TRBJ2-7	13	ASSLTSGRASEQY
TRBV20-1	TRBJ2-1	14	SAWTSGGTVYNEQF
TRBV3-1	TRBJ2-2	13	ASTHSGSGTGELF
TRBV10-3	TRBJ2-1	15	AISEGSSGRAKNEQF
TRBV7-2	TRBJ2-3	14	ASSLWGWRSTDTQY
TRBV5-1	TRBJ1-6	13	ASSLAAWGNSPLH
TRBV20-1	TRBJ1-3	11	SATHVSGNTIY
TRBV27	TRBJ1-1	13	ASSLIGGMNTEAF
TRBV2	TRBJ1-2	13	ASRWDAAPNYGYT
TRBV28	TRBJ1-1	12	ASRPNFGVTEAF
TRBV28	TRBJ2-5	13	ASSLLGSAQETQY
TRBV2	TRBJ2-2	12	ASSEREDTGELF
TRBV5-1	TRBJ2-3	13	ASSSRQGGTDTQY
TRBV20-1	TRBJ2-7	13	SAPRGETLTYEQY
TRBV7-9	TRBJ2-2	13	ASSHDRLNTGELF
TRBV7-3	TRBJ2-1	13	ASSLSTSGGNEQF
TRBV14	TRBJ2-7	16	ASSQEGEVWQGDNEQY
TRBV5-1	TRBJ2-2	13	ASSGTGLVTGELF
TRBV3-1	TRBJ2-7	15	ASSPYIGGSVPYEQY
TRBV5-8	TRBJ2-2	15	ASSSSRQGKYTGELF
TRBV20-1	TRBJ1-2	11	SALVQGNYGYT
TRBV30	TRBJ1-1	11	AWSLQAGTEAF
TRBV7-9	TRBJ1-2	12	ASSPEGPTYGYT
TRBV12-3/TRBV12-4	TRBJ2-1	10	ASSGLAGEQF
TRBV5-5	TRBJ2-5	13	ASTPFGGSVETQY
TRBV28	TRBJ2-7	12	ASSLRHSDYEQY
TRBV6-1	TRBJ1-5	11	ASSPGTFQPQH
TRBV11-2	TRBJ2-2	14	ASSFQGRANTGELF
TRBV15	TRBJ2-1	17	ATSSTGGQNYESYNEQF
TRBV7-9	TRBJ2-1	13	ASSSTGTDYNEQF
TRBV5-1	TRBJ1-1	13	ASSLDSGLGTEAF
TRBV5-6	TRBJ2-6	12	AGSYGSGANVLT
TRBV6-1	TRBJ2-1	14	ASSEIEVTLNNEQF
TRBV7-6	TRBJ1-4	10	ASRLGPTQLF
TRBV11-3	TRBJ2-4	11	ASSPPSGNIQY
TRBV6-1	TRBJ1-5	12	ASGGTGKHQPQH
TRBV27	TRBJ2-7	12	ASSLGQSKREQY
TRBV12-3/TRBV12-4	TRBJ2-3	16	ASRQGLAGGPSPDTQY
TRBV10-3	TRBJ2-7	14	AISESTSGSPPEQY
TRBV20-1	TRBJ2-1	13	SATISGALYNEQF
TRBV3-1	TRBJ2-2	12	ASSPGTLAGELF
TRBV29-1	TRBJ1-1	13	SVVRVGRLRTEAF
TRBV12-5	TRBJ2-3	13	ASAPTQTSTDTQY
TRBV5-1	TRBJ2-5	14	ASSLGSYSQEETQY
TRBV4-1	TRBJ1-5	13	ASSQEDRANQPQH
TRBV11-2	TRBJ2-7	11	ASSPPGSYEQY
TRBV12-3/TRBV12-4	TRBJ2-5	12	ASSSAQGFETQY
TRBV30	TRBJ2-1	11	AWRSGRAGEQF
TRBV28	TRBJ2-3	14	ASSFEWGARADTQY
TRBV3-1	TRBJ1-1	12	ASSPGRLNTEAF